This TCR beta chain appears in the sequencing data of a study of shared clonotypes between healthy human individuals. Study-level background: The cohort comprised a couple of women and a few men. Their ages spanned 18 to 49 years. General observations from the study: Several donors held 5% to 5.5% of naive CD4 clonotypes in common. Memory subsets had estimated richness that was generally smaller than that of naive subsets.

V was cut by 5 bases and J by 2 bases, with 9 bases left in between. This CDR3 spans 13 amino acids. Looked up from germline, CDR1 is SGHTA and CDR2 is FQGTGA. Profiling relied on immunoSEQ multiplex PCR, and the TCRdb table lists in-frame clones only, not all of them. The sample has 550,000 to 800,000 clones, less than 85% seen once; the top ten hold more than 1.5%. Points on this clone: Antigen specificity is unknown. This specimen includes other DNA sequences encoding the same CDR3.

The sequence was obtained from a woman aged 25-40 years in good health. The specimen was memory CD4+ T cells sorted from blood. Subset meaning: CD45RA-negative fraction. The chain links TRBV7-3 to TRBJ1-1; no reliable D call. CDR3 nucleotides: TGTGCCAGCAGCCCCTACCTAAACACTGAAGCTTTCTTT. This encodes CASSPYLNTEAFF.